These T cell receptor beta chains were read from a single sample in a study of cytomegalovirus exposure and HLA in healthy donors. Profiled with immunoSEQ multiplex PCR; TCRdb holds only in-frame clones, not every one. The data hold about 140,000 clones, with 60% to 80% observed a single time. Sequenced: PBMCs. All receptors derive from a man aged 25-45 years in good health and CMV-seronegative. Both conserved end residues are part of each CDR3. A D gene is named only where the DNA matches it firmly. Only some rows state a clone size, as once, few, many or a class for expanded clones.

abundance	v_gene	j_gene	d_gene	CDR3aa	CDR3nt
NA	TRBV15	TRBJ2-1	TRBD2	CATSRIAGEGNEQFF	TGTGCCACCAGCAGAATAGCGGGAGAGGGCAATGAGCAGTTCTTC
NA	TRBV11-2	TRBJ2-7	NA	CASSPRQKIHEQYF	TGTGCCAGCAGCCCCCGACAGAAGATCCACGAGCAGTACTTC
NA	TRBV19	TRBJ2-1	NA	CASRRDYNEQFF	TGTGCCAGTAGGAGGGACTACAATGAGCAGTTCTTC
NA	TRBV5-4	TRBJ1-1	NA	CASSPAGLTEAFF	TGTGCCAGCAGCCCCGCGGGACTGACTGAAGCTTTCTTT
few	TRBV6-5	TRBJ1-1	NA	CASSYSPGDYTEAFF	TGTGCCAGCAGTTACTCCCCTGGGGACTACACTGAAGCTTTCTTT
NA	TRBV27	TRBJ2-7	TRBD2	CASRQNGGYEQYF	TGTGCCAGCAGGCAAAACGGGGGGTACGAGCAGTACTTC
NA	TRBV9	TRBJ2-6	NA	CASSVPADSGANVLTF	TGTGCCAGCAGCGTACCAGCGGACTCTGGGGCCAACGTCCTGACTTTC
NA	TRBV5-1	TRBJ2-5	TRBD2	CASSLGPSGRARGETQYF	TGCGCCAGCAGCTTGGGGCCGAGCGGGAGGGCCCGAGGAGAGACCCAGTACTTC
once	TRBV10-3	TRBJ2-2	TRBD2	CAISGGGPGELFF	TGTGCCATCAGTGGCGGGGGGCCCGGGGAGCTGTTTTTT
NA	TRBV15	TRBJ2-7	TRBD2	CATSSHPGAGGPREQYF	TGTGCCACCAGCTCCCACCCGGGGGCGGGAGGGCCGCGTGAGCAGTACTTC
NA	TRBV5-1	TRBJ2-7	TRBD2	CASSLRTSGTYEQYF	TGCGCCAGCAGCCTAAGGACTAGCGGGACCTACGAGCAGTACTTC
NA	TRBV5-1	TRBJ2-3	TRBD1	CASSTGTGADTQYF	TGCGCCAGCAGCACCGGGACAGGGGCAGATACGCAGTATTTT
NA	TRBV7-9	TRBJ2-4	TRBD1	CASSHTGDRGNIQYF	TGTGCCAGCAGCCACACCGGGGACAGGGGGAACATTCAGTACTTC
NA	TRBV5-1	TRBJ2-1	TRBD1	CASSLGGTGAFYNEQFF	TGCGCCAGCAGCTTGGGTGGGACAGGGGCCTTTTACAATGAGCAGTTCTTC
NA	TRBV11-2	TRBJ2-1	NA	CASSLIISAYNEQFF	TGTGCCAGCAGCTTAATTATTAGTGCCTACAATGAGCAGTTCTTC
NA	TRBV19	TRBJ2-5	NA	CASSMGSGWADQETQYF	TGTGCCAGTAGTATGGGGTCGGGGTGGGCAGACCAAGAGACCCAGTACTTC
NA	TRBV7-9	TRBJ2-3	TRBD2	CASGTGTRPTDTQYF	TGTGCCAGCGGCACGGGGACTAGACCAACAGATACGCAGTATTTT
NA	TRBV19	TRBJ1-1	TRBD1	CASSRGRGDVTEAFF	TGTGCCAGTAGTAGAGGCAGGGGGGATGTCACTGAAGCTTTCTTT
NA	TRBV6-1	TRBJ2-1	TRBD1	CASSEGGTGDNEQFF	TGTGCCAGCAGTGAAGGAGGGACAGGCGACAATGAGCAGTTCTTC
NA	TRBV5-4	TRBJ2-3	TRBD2	CASSQVLAGNTDTQYF	TGTGCCAGCAGCCAGGTCCTAGCGGGAAACACAGATACGCAGTATTTT
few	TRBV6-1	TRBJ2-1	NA	CASSTGLAHYNEQFF	TGTGCCAGCAGCACGGGACTTGCACATTACAATGAGCAGTTCTTC
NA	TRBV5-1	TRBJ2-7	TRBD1	CASSLAPGGYEQYF	TGCGCCAGCAGCTTGGCTCCAGGGGGCTACGAGCAGTACTTC
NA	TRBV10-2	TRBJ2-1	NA	CASSRAGLYNEQFF	TGCGCCAGCAGTCGGGCGGGGTTGTACAATGAGCAGTTCTTC
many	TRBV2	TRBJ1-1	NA	CASTLGVEIGAFF	TGTGCCAGCACCTTAGGGGTGGAGATTGGAGCTTTCTTT
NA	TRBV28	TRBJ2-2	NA	CASSTGTGELFF	TGTGCCAGCAGTACAGGGACCGGGGAGCTGTTTTTT
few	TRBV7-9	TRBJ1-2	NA	CASSLLLVEGYTF	TGTGCCAGCAGCCTACTCCTGGTGGAGGGCTACACCTTC
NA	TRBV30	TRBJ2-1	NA	CACKEGGSTYNEQFF	TGTGCCTGTAAAGAAGGAGGTTCAACCTACAATGAGCAGTTCTTC
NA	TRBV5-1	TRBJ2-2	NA	CASSFPGGAITGELFF	TGCGCCAGCAGCTTCCCTGGAGGAGCGATCACCGGGGAGCTGTTTTTT
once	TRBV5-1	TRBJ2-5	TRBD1	CASSLGGTAGYQETQYF	TGCGCCAGCAGCTTGGGGGGGACAGCTGGCTACCAAGAGACCCAGTACTTC
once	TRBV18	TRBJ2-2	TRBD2	CASSPPSSGRAGELFF	TGTGCCAGCTCACCACCGTCTAGCGGGAGGGCCGGGGAGCTGTTTTTT
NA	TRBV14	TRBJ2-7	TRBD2	CASSQEGLAGASYEQYF	TGTGCCAGCAGCCAAGAGGGACTAGCGGGAGCGTCCTACGAGCAGTACTTC